A single sample is the source of the 28 T cell receptor beta chains below, sequenced in a study of vaccination and CD4 T cells after COVID-19. CD4+ T cells that had been cultured provided DNA sequenced with the Oncomine TCR Beta short-read assay. Genomic DNA extraction was carried out from cultured CD4+ T cells. TCRdb ran MiXCR on the PCR reads and lists one entry per CDR3 protein. The data show about 11,000 distinct CDR3 sequences, around 40% seen once. These TCRs' antigens remain unknown. Indicated treatment: roughly nine-day PBMC culture with coronavirus spike peptide pools or control peptides (ViraFEST assay). CD4+ T lymphocytes from the unexposed donor were collected before the COVID-19 pandemic (2011-2018). Sequenced material: CD4+ T cells from blood, cultured in vitro. All receptors derive from a human donor in good health.

This clonotype was recorded a few times. The chain recombines TRBV20-1 with TRBJ1-5; D unclear. The length of the CDR3 is 15 residues. Germline values: CDR1 DFQATT, CDR2 SNEGSKA (reference sequence). Trimming left V 6 bases short and J 7 bases short, with 22 bases between. The CDR3 sequence: CSALAMRRVEQPQHF. For the CDR3, the DNA is TGCAGTGCCCTCGCGATGAGGAGGGTAGAGCAGCCCCAGCATTTT.

The chain combines TRBV7-2 with TRBJ2-7; TRBD2 might be the D (6 bases). The V gene's germline CDR1 is SGHTA and CDR2 FQGNSA. The length of the CDR3 is 14 residues. V lost 5 bases and J 0 bases, leaving 11 bases between the germline ends. This CDR3 reads CASSPGVSSYEQYF. CDR3 coding DNA: TGTGCCAGCAGCCCGGGAGTTAGCTCCTACGAGCAGTACTTC.

The chain couples TRBV2 to TRBJ1-5, with D tentatively TRBD1 (6 bases). Per germline, CDR1 SNHLY and CDR2 FYNNEI. This CDR3 is built from 13 residues. With 4 bases removed from V and 6 bases from J, the gap between germline ends came to 10 bases. In nucleotides, the CDR3 is TGTGCCAGCAGTGGGACAGTGGGTCAGCCCCAGCATTTT. Protein: CASSGTVGQPQHF.

This clonotype has only a few counts. The genes are TRBV6-1 and TRBJ1-5; D remains ambiguous. The CDR3 loop spans 14 amino acids. The V end was cut by 6 bases, the J end by 3 bases, with 12 bases between. Germline CDR1 MNHNS, CDR2 SASEGT. The CDR3 coding sequence is TGTGCCAGCAGCATGGCCGAGAACAATCAGCCCCAGCATTTT. Translated: CASSMAENNQPQHF.

The chain uses TRBV24-1 and TRBJ2-2; 7 bases match TRBD2. V lost 8 bases and J lost 3; bases outside the gene matches: 5. The CDR3 is 14 amino acids. The germline V gene encodes CDR1 KGHDR and CDR2 SFDVKD. The chain's CDR3 is CATKRGSDTGELFF. The CDR3 bases are TGTGCCACCAAACGCGGGAGTGACACCGGGGAGCTGTTTTTT.

This clonotype was picked up a small number of times. The chain carries TRBV2 and TRBJ2-7; 9 nucleotides match TRBD1. This CDR3 spans 14 amino acids. Germline assignment: CDR1 SNHLY and CDR2 FYNNEI. J lost 0 bases, V lost 6 bases, and 3 bases had no gene match. The CDR3: CASSGQGPSYEQYF. The CDR3 DNA reads TGTGCCAGCAGCGGACAGGGGCCCTCCTACGAGCAGTACTTC.

The chain has TRBV19 and TRBJ1-5; 8 bases agree with TRBD1. The germline V gene has CDR1 LNHDA and CDR2 SQIVND (reference sequence). This CDR3 contains 16 residues. Trimming removed 8 bases from V and 6 bases from J; junction bases left unmatched: 15. This CDR3 reads CASAPPGQGFSQPQHF. CDR3 bases: TGTGCCAGTGCTCCCCCAGGACAGGGTTTCTCTCAGCCCCAGCATTTT.

This chain links TRBV20-1 with TRBJ2-3, with 9 bases identical to TRBD2. After removal of 3 bases from V and 1 base from J, the junction contained 8 bases not matched to a gene. This CDR3 has 16 amino acids. Germline loops: CDR1 DFQATT, CDR2 SNEGSKA (reference sequence). CDR3 in amino acids: CSASLQREARTDTQYF. Here the CDR3 DNA reads TGCAGTGCTAGTCTCCAGCGGGAGGCCCGCACAGATACGCAGTATTTT.

V and J are TRBV20-1 and TRBJ2-1; D might be TRBD2 (5 bases). Germline CDR1 DFQATT, CDR2 SNEGSKA (reference sequence). V lost 3 bases to trimming and J lost 1 base, with 22 bases between them. This CDR3 contains 18 residues. CDR3 nucleotides: TGCAGTGCTAGCCCCTGGGGTAGCGCATCGGGGTCCTACAATGAGCAGTTCTTC. This encodes CSASPWGSASGSYNEQFF.

V is TRBV20-1 and J is TRBJ2-3, with TRBD2 identical over 9 bases. The CDR3 consists of 14 residues. CDR1 and CDR2 from the germline V gene are DFQATT and SNEGSKA (reference sequence). J lost 4 bases, V lost 4 bases, and 6 bases had no gene match. CDR3 nucleotides: TGCAGTGCTAAGATAGCGGGAGTGGCAGATACGCAGTATTTT. Protein: CSAKIAGVADTQYF.

This clonotype was observed a handful of times. The chain is built from TRBV7-9 and TRBJ2-3; tentatively, D is TRBD1 (5 bases). The V gene lost 5 bases and the J gene lost 0 bases, with 15 bases spanning the gap. CDR1 is SEHNR and CDR2 is FQNEAQ in the germline V gene (reference sequence). The CDR3 totals 16 residues. The CDR3: CASSQQDLISTDTQYF. CDR3 nucleotide sequence: TGTGCCAGCAGCCAACAGGATCTGATAAGCACAGATACGCAGTATTTT.

V is TRBV6-5 and J is TRBJ1-1, with D possibly TRBD1 on 5 matching bases. This CDR3 region has 18 residues. From germline, CDR1 is MNHEY and CDR2 SVGAGI. V was cut by 0 bases and J by 0 bases, with 17 bases left in between. This chain's CDR3 is CASSYSSVMSTVNTEAFF. The CDR3 nucleotides are TGTGCCAGCAGTTACTCGTCAGTAATGTCGACAGTGAACACTGAAGCTTTCTTT.

The chain recombines TRBV7-9 with TRBJ2-3; TRBD1 might be the D (5 bases). The CDR3 is made up of 16 amino acids. The germline V and J ends were trimmed by 3 bases and 4 bases, with 17 bases remaining between them. Germline CDR1 and CDR2: SEHNR and FQNEAQ (reference sequence). DNA of the CDR3: TGTGCCAGCAGCTTCCCCTCGGGCAGGGCACCAGATACGCAGTATTTT. This gives the protein CASSFPSGRAPDTQYF.

The rearrangement uses TRBV7-2 and TRBJ2-2; no definite D call. Trimming removed 5 bases at V and 7 bases at J, with 20 bases between. Germline loops: CDR1 SGHTA, CDR2 FQGNSA. This CDR3 contains 16 residues. The DNA for the CDR3 is TGTGCCAGCAGCCACGATTTGGCCGCCCGAGGCGGGGAGCTGTTTTTT. It is translated as CASSHDLAARGGELFF. The full variable domain, in which reference TRBV7-2 and TRBJ2-2 provide the parts outside the CDR3, is GAGVSQSPSNKVTEKGKDVELRCDPISGHTALYWYRQSLGQGLEFLIYFQGNSAPDKSGLPSDRFSAERTGGSVSTLTIQRTQQEDSAVYLCASSHDLAARGGELFFGEGSRLTVL.

This clonotype is medium-sized by share. The chain recombines TRBV7-8 with TRBJ1-5, with D tentatively TRBD1 (5 bases). This CDR3 comprises 14 residues. V lost 3 bases, J lost 3 bases, and 9 bases lay in between. Per the germline V gene, CDR1 is SGHVS and CDR2 is FQNEAQ. The CDR3 DNA sequence: TGTGCCAGCAGCTTCAGGGACCTCAATCAGCCCCAGCATTTT. Residues: CASSFRDLNQPQHF.

This clonotype was recorded a few times. This rearrangement joins TRBV6-1 to TRBJ2-7, with D perhaps matching TRBD2 (5 bases). This CDR3 contains 12 residues. V lost 5 bases and J 4 bases, leaving 9 bases between the germline ends. Germline lookup yields CDR1 MNHNS and CDR2 SASEGT. In nucleotides, the CDR3 is TGTGCCAGCAGTCTAGCTTTGTACGAGCAGTACTTC. Protein: CASSLALYEQYF.

Only a few counts were recorded for this clonotype. The V call is TRBV12-3 or TRBV12-4, the J call TRBJ2-2, with D uncertain. This CDR3 spans 9 amino acids. V lost 8 bases and J lost 10, with 5 bases in between. DNA for the CDR3: TGTGCCAGCGGAAAGGAGCTGTTTTTT. It encodes CASGKELFF.

The sample holds a few counts of this clonotype. The chain has TRBV20-1 and TRBJ2-1; the match to TRBD1 covers 9 bases. The CDR3 consists of 14 residues. The V and J ends lost 4 bases and 10 bases, in that order; junction bases with no gene match: 11. The V gene's germline CDR1 is DFQATT and CDR2 SNEGSKA (reference sequence). CDR3 residues: CSATGTGFLWEQFF. CDR3 bases: TGCAGTGCTACCGGGACAGGGTTTTTGTGGGAGCAGTTCTTC.

This clonotype was observed a handful of times. This rearrangement joins TRBV27 to TRBJ2-7; 7 nucleotides match TRBD2. The CDR3 loop spans 12 amino acids. Germline CDR1 reads MNHEY; CDR2 reads SMNVEV (reference sequence). With V trimmed by 8 bases and J by 5 bases, 6 bases remained unmatched. CDR3 sequence: CASGEGLHEQYF. The CDR3 DNA follows: TGTGCCAGCGGGGAGGGACTCCACGAGCAGTACTTC.

The V and J genes are TRBV20-1 and TRBJ2-4; perhaps TRBD1 as D (6 bases). This CDR3 has 17 amino acids. The V gene lost 1 base and the J gene lost 2 bases, with 18 bases spanning the gap. Germline V gene lookup returns CDR1 DFQATT and CDR2 SNEGSKA (reference sequence). The CDR3 reads CSARGDQGKPTKNIQYF. In DNA form, the CDR3 reads TGCAGTGCTAGAGGTGATCAGGGGAAACCAACCAAAAACATTCAGTACTTC.

The chain joins TRBV24-1 to TRBJ1-3; the D gene is possibly TRBD1 (6 bases). CDR1 and CDR2 from the germline V gene are KGHDR and SFDVKD. CDR3 length equals 15 residues. The V end was cut by 2 bases, the J end by 2 bases, with 9 bases between. CDR3 DNA: TGTGCCACCAGTGATTCCGGGGGCACTGGAAACACCATATATTTT. Translated, it gives CATSDSGGTGNTIYF.

The chain uses TRBV7-2 and TRBJ2-1; D not resolved. CDR1 is SGHTA, CDR2 FQGNSA, per germline. The CDR3 has 13 amino acids. V dropped 4 bases and J dropped 6 bases, with 10 bases sitting between them. This chain's CDR3 is CASSSPDFNEQFF. The CDR3, as DNA: TGTGCCAGCAGCTCCCCTGATTTCAATGAGCAGTTCTTC.

The chain recombines TRBV11-2 with TRBJ1-2; D gene ambiguous. Germline V gene sequence: CDR1 SGHAT, CDR2 FQNNGV. The V and J ends lost 4 bases and 0 bases respectively, with 9 bases between them. This CDR3 comprises 14 residues. CDR3 in amino acids: CASSSDRTNYGYTF. In DNA form, the CDR3 reads TGTGCCAGCAGCTCGGACCGAACTAACTATGGCTACACCTTC.

The rearrangement joins TRBV6-1 to TRBJ2-2, with 8 bases that match TRBD2. Germline V lookup: CDR1 MNHNS, CDR2 SASEGT. The ends lost 7 bases at V and 3 bases at J; junction bases unmatched: 7. The CDR3 has 15 residues. This chain's CDR3 is CASKRAGVDTGELFF. The DNA of the CDR3 is TGTGCCAGCAAGAGAGCGGGAGTCGACACCGGGGAGCTGTTTTTT.

This clonotype was seen more than once but under ten times. The chain uses TRBV6-5 and TRBJ2-7; no firm D call. Germline values: CDR1 MNHEY, CDR2 SVGAGI. Trimming stripped 0 bases from V and 6 bases from J, with 12 bases between. The CDR3 runs to 14 residues. The DNA for the CDR3 is TGTGCCAGCAGTTACTCGGCGTCAAAGGGCGAGCAGTACTTC. This translates into CASSYSASKGEQYF.

This clonotype was detected only a few times. The genes are TRBV6-1 and TRBJ2-2; D perhaps matches TRBD2 (6 bases). V lost 6 bases to trimming and J lost 5 bases, with 7 bases between them. CDR1 and CDR2 from the germline V gene are MNHNS and SASEGT. The length of the CDR3 is 12 residues. The CDR3 here is CASREGTGELFF. The CDR3 bases are TGTGCCAGCAGGGAGGGAACCGGGGAGCTGTTTTTT.

CDR3 residues: CASSQGLRGEAFF. The DNA for the CDR3 is TGTGCCAGCAGCCAGGGGCTACGAGGTGAAGCTTTCTTT. J is TRBJ1-1 and V is TRBV28, with D maybe TRBD1 (6 bases). There are 13 residues in the CDR3. Germline loops: CDR1 MDHEN, CDR2 SYDVKM. Trimming left V 6 bases short and J 7 bases short, with 15 bases between.

In DNA, the CDR3 is TGTGCCACCAGTGATTTGGCCAGCCATGGCTACACCTTC. It codes for CATSDLASHGYTF. This rearrangement joins TRBV24-1 to TRBJ1-2; no reliable D call. V dropped 0 bases and J dropped 6 bases, with 7 bases sitting between them. The CDR3 extends over 13 amino acids. The germline V gene encodes CDR1 KGHDR and CDR2 SFDVKD.